These 24 T cell receptor beta chains share one sample of origin, sequenced in a study of identical twins. MiXCR, applied by TCRdb to the 5' RACE reads, yields one record per CDR3 protein. The data contain 500,000 to 550,000 distinct CDR3 sequences, less than 25% of them seen just once; the ten biggest clones take up about 0.91%. The sample also formed part of further work on T cells expressing NK-cell markers.

Sequenced sample: CD4+ T cells sorted from blood. The receptors derive from a woman aged 18 to 35 in good health.

J is TRBJ2-7 and V is TRBV6-2 or TRBV6-3; D perhaps matches TRBD1 (7 bases). V lost 6 bases to trimming and J lost 0 bases, with 12 bases between them. The CDR3 has 14 residues. CDR1 is MNHEY and CDR2 is SVGEGT in the germline V gene. For the CDR3, the DNA is TGTGCCAGCAGCGCGGGACAGAGCTCCTACGAGCAGTACTTC. Amino acids: CASSAGQSSYEQYF.

This clonotype was seen a few times. This chain connects TRBV6-5 to TRBJ2-3; D is possibly TRBD1 (6 bases). The CDR3 spans 14 residues. Trimming took 4 bases from V and 5 from J, leaving 13 bases between them. Germline V CDR1 and CDR2: MNHEY, SVGAGI. CDR3 bases: TGTGCCAGCAGTTCATATTCAGGGGTAGATACGCAGTATTTT. Protein product: CASSSYSGVDTQYF.

The chain carries TRBV18 and TRBJ1-5; D call uncertain. This CDR3 region has 13 residues. Trimming cost V 8 bases and J 4 bases, with 12 bases left between them. The V gene's germline CDR1 is KGHSH and CDR2 LQKENI. CDR3 in DNA: TGTGCCAGCGCAAGGGTCAAAAATCAGCCCCAGCATTTT. Its translation is CASARVKNQPQHF.

V usage is TRBV15 and J usage is TRBJ2-7; D is unclear. CDR1 LNHNV and CDR2 YYDKDF come from the germline V gene (reference sequence). The CDR3 loop spans 15 amino acids. The V and J ends lost 1 base and 9 bases respectively, with 19 bases between them. DNA for the CDR3: TGTGCCACCAGCAGAGTTGGGGTGGCCCATGCCTGGCAGTACTTC. It specifies CATSRVGVAHAWQYF.

V and J are TRBV29-1 and TRBJ2-1; D ambiguous. Per the germline V gene, CDR1 is SQVTM and CDR2 is ANQGSEA. The CDR3 is 11 residues long. Trimming stripped 6 bases from V and 6 bases from J, with 9 bases between. The CDR3 sequence is CSVVRSNEQFF. Written as DNA, the CDR3 is TGCAGCGTCGTCCGCAGCAATGAGCAGTTCTTC.

In DNA, the CDR3 is TGTGCCAGCAGTTTTGGTGGAGCGGGGAGGGGACATGAGCAGTTCTTC. It translates to CASSFGGAGRGHEQFF. The V gene is TRBV28, the J gene TRBJ2-1; 7 nucleotides match TRBD2. This CDR3 comprises 16 residues. Germline values: CDR1 MDHEN, CDR2 SYDVKM. The V segment lost 3 bases and the J segment 8 bases; nucleotides outside the gene matches: 13.

V usage is TRBV20-1 and J usage is TRBJ2-1; D is possibly TRBD2 (6 bases). Germline-derived CDR1 and CDR2 are DFQATT and SNEGSKA (reference sequence). CDR3 length equals 16 residues. V lost 0 bases and J lost 0, with 12 bases in between. The CDR3 nucleotides are TGCAGTGCTAGAGATACTAGCCCCAGCTCCTACAATGAGCAGTTCTTC. Translation: CSARDTSPSSYNEQFF.

The genes are TRBV3-1 and TRBJ2-2; D unclear. This CDR3 is built from 12 residues. The germline V gene encodes CDR1 LGHDT and CDR2 YNNKEL (reference sequence). V shed 4 bases and J shed 4 bases, with 4 bases lying between them. CDR3 bases: TGTGCCAGCAGCCCCTTCACCGGGGAGCTGTTTTTT. It encodes CASSPFTGELFF.

The chain carries TRBV11-3 and TRBJ2-2; D is unclear. From germline, CDR1 is SGHNT and CDR2 YENEEA. The CDR3 extends over 15 amino acids. V was pared by 5 bases and J by 1 base, with 11 bases between. The CDR3 region is CASSQLSLNTGELFF. The CDR3 DNA is TGTGCCAGCAGCCAGCTCAGTTTGAACACCGGGGAGCTGTTTTTT.

The rearrangement links TRBV20-1 to TRBJ2-1; 9 bases align to TRBD2. Germline CDR1 and CDR2: DFQATT and SNEGSKA (reference sequence). Germline trimming cut 3 bases from V and 5 bases from J; bases unmatched to any gene: 5. The CDR3 spans 14 residues. Here the CDR3 reads CSARTSGYNNEQFF. As DNA, the CDR3 is TGCAGTGCTAGGACTAGCGGTTATAACAATGAGCAGTTCTTC.

This clonotype has a handful of counts. V gene TRBV12-3 or TRBV12-4 combines with J gene TRBJ2-7; 7 nucleotides align to TRBD2. V shed 6 bases and J 6 bases; nucleotides not matched to a gene: 11. This CDR3 has 14 residues. This CDR3 reads CASSLWGRGGEQYF. In DNA form, the CDR3 reads TGTGCCAGCAGCCTCTGGGGGAGGGGCGGCGAGCAGTACTTC.

The chain is built from TRBV12-3 or TRBV12-4 and TRBJ2-3, with 8 bases matching TRBD2. V shed 3 bases and J 2 bases; nucleotides not matched to a gene: 7. The CDR3 covers 16 residues. CDR3 coding DNA: TGTGCCAGCAGTTTCTTGGCGGGAGGCTCCACAGATACGCAGTATTTT. Amino acids: CASSFLAGGSTDTQYF.

This clonotype was counted only a few times. This CDR3 reads CASSLGSWDTEAFF. For the CDR3, the DNA is TGTGCCAGCAGTTTAGGGAGTTGGGACACTGAAGCTTTCTTT. The J gene is TRBJ1-1, the V gene TRBV5-4; unclear D gene. The V and J ends lost 5 bases and 3 bases respectively, with 14 bases between them. The CDR3 length is 14 residues. Per the germline V gene, CDR1 is SGHNT and CDR2 is YYREEE (reference sequence).

This chain links TRBV20-1 with TRBJ2-7, with 7 positions matching TRBD1. This CDR3 is built from 13 residues. CDR1 is DFQATT and CDR2 is SNEGSKA in the germline V gene (reference sequence). V lost 4 bases, J lost 2 bases, and 5 bases stayed unmatched. CDR3 amino acids: CSATDRLPYEQYF. Written as DNA, the CDR3 is TGCAGTGCTACGGACAGGTTGCCCTACGAGCAGTACTTC.

This clonotype has just a few counts. The CDR3 protein is CASSLDLSNTGELFF. In DNA form, the CDR3 reads TGCGCCAGCAGCTTGGACCTGTCGAACACCGGGGAGCTGTTTTTT. The chain recombines TRBV5-1 with TRBJ2-2; unclear D gene. CDR1 is SGHRS, CDR2 YFSETQ, per germline. Deletions cut 0 bases from V and 0 bases from J, with 6 bases between. The CDR3 extends over 15 amino acids.

The chain joins TRBV5-1 to TRBJ2-1; 11 bases align to TRBD2. The CDR3 loop spans 17 amino acids. The V gene's germline CDR1 is SGHRS and CDR2 YFSETQ. V was pared by 1 base and J by 5 bases, with 8 bases of the junction left unmatched. Here the CDR3 reads CASSLTSGRLPHNEQFF. The CDR3, as DNA: TGCGCCAGCAGCTTGACTAGCGGGAGACTCCCCCACAATGAGCAGTTCTTC.

The genes are TRBV5-1 and TRBJ1-2; possible D gene TRBD1, 5 bases. Germline V gene sequence: CDR1 SGHRS, CDR2 YFSETQ. The CDR3 length is 13 residues. V dropped 0 bases and J dropped 6 bases, with 9 bases sitting between them. CDR3 nucleotides: TGCGCCAGCAGCTTGGCAGGGAGTAATGGCTACACCTTC. Translating it yields CASSLAGSNGYTF.

This clonotype has a handful of counts. The J gene is TRBJ2-1, the V gene TRBV5-6, with no clear D. V lost 1 base and J 14 bases, leaving 10 bases between the germline ends. The CDR3 is 11 residues long. Germline CDR1 SGHDT, CDR2 YYEEEE. The CDR3 DNA reads TGTGCCAGCAGCTTGTCGTGGAAGGAGTTCTTC. It yields the protein CASSLSWKEFF.

This clonotype was observed a few times. This sequence joins TRBV3-1 and TRBJ1-2, with D perhaps TRBD1 (6 bases). The CDR3 length is 15 residues. V lost 3 bases to trimming and J lost 0 bases, with 11 bases between them. Germline V gives CDR1 LGHDT, CDR2 YNNKEL (reference sequence). The CDR3 loop reads CASSHAGTSNYGYTF. The CDR3 bases are TGTGCCAGCAGCCATGCCGGGACATCTAACTATGGCTACACCTTC. Full variable domain (remainder filled in from reference TRBV3-1 and TRBJ1-2): DTAVSQTPKYLVTQMGNDKSIKCEQNLGHDTMYWYKQDSKKFLKIMFSYNNKELIINETVPNRFSPKSPDKAHLNLHINSLELGDSAVYFCASSHAGTSNYGYTFGSGTRLTVV.

The gene calls are TRBV27 and TRBJ2-7; 11 bases map to TRBD2. V dropped 5 bases and J dropped 3; count of bases not matched to a gene: 6. There are 15 residues in the CDR3. The V gene's germline CDR1 is MNHEY and CDR2 SMNVEV (reference sequence). For the CDR3, the DNA is TGTGCCAGCAGTCTGGGACTAGCGGAGGTCTACGAGCAGTACTTC. Its protein is CASSLGLAEVYEQYF.

This clonotype occurred a few times. This chain joins TRBV7-9 and TRBJ1-2, with no clear D. Trimming took 8 bases from V and 3 from J, leaving 16 bases between them. This CDR3 is 14 amino acids long. In germline, CDR1 is SEHNR, CDR2 FQNEAQ (reference sequence). The CDR3 DNA follows: TGTGCCAGCTCCCCTGGGAAGGGCGACTATGGCTACACCTTC. Its protein is CASSPGKGDYGYTF.

The chain has TRBV20-1 and TRBJ2-2, with a tentative D call TRBD2 (5 bases). This CDR3 is built from 13 residues. Germline V gene lookup returns CDR1 DFQATT and CDR2 SNEGSKA (reference sequence). Trimming cost V 1 base and J 5 bases, with 8 bases left between them. The CDR3 is CSARVEATGELFF. The CDR3 nucleotides read TGCAGTGCTAGAGTGGAGGCGACCGGGGAGCTGTTTTTT.

The CDR3 spells CSATGQTDTQYF. For the CDR3, the DNA is TGCAGTGCAACCGGACAGACAGATACGCAGTATTTT. The chain combines TRBV20-1 with TRBJ2-3; TRBD1 is a possible D gene (6 bases). In germline, CDR1 is DFQATT, CDR2 SNEGSKA (reference sequence). Deletions cut 6 bases from V and 3 bases from J, with 10 bases between. The CDR3 is made up of 12 amino acids.

The V gene is TRBV20-1, the J gene TRBJ2-1, with D tentatively TRBD2 (5 bases). CDR3 length: 15 residues. The V end was cut by 2 bases, the J end by 1 base, with 12 bases between. Per germline, CDR1 DFQATT and CDR2 SNEGSKA (reference sequence). Written as DNA, the CDR3 is TGCAGTGCTAGACCCAGCGGAATTTCCTACAATGAGCAGTTCTTC. Its protein product is CSARPSGISYNEQFF.